Sequencing of this T cell receptor beta chain was carried out in a study of OX40 agonist ivuxolimab in advanced cancers. Assay used: immunoSEQ multiplex PCR; TCRdb lists only in-frame clones, some missing. This table has approximately 65,000 clones, 89% appearing once. This CDR3 has 17 residues. J gave up 8 bases and V 5 bases, and 16 bases lay outside the gene matches. In germline, CDR1 is MRHNA, CDR2 SNTAGT. Study results and caveats: Dose levels from 0.1 to 3.0 mg/kg saw CD4+ and CD8+ blood T cells expand clonally by week 6.

To note about this clone: Its matching antigen is unknown.

The source of this sequence is an adult with an advanced solid tumor such as melanoma, head and neck, liver or kidney cancer. V is TRBV6-4 and J is TRBJ2-3; 10 nucleotides agree with TRBD2. This specimen consisted of CD4+ or CD8+ T cells sorted from blood, obtained in a trial of the OX40 agonist ivuxolimab. This chain's CDR3 is CASSKSGGAEERGTQYF. DNA for the CDR3: TGTGCCAGCAGTAAGAGCGGGGGGGCCGAAGAACGAGGTACGCAGTATTTT.